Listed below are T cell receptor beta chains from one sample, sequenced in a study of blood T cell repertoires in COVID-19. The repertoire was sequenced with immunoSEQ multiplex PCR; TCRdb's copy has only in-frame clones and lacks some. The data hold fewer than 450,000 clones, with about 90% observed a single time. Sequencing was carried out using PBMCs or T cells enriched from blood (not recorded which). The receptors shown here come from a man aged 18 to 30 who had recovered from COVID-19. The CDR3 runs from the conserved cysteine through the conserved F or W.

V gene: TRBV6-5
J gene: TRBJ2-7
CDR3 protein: CASRLSGSDEQYF

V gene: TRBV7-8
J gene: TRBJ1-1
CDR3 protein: CASSPRGTGQGARSTEAFF

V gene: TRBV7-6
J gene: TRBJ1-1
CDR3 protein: CASSKGQGAGAEAFF

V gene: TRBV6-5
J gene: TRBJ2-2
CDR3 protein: CASSYSQGTGELFF

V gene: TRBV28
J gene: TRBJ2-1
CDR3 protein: CASFATSGNNEQFF

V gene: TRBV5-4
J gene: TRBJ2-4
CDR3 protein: CASSRGGQGKGGNIQYF

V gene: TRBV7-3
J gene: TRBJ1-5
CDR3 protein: CATRGRRAPRNRNQPQHF

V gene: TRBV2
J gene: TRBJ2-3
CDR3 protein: CASPFPGTKLDADTQYF

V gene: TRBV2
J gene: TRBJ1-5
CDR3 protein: CASGSEQGVSNQPQHF

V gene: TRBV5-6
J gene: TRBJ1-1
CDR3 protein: CASSSLVGNTEAFF

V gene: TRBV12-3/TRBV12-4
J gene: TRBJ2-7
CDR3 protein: CASSQTDSYEQYF

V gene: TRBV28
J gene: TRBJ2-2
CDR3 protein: CASSLLAGSTGELFF

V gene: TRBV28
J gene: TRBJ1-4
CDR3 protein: CASSGQGGSEKLFF

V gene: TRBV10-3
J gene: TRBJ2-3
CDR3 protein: CAIRGLTEAGGLDTQYF

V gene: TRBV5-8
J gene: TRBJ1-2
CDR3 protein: CASSLGTVNYGYTF

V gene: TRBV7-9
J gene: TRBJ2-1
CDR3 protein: CASSLFWTGDLQFF

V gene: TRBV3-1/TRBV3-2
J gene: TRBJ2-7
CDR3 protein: CASSQRSGNQLSDEQYF

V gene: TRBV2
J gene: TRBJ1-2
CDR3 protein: CASSDSGLSGYTF

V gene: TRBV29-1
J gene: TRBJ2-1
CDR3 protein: CSGGQGYNEQFF

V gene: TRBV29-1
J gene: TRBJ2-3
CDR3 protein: CSAVGTGLALSPDTQYF

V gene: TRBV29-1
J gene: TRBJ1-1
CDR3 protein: CSVVQGNTEAFF

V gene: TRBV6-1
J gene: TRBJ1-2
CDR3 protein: CASSEAWTGRVGYGYTF

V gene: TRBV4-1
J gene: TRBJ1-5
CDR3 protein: CASSSRQGEINQPQHF